What follows are 19 T cell receptor beta chains derived from one specimen sequenced in a study of blood T cell repertoires in COVID-19. Sequencing used immunoSEQ multiplex PCR; TCRdb keeps in-frame clones, though not all of them. The data hold 200,000 to 250,000 clones, with approximately 82% observed a single time. The sample consisted of PBMCs or T cells enriched from blood (not recorded which). These receptors were obtained from a man in his forties who had recovered from COVID-19.

The chain has TRBV7-6 and TRBJ1-2; no reliable D call. In germline, CDR1 is SGHVS, CDR2 FNYEAQ. This CDR3 comprises 15 residues. Trimming removed 0 bases from V and 7 bases from J, with 15 bases in between. The CDR3 is CASSLALEAGSGYTF. CDR3 nucleotides: TGTGCCAGCAGCTTAGCTCTCGAGGCGGGGAGTGGCTACACCTTC.

The sample holds one count of this clone. This rearrangement joins TRBV9 to TRBJ2-7, with 7 bases aligning to TRBD1. This CDR3 is 15 amino acids long. CDR1 and CDR2 (germline): SGDLS, YYNGEE. V dropped 3 bases and J dropped 4; count of bases not matched to a gene: 10. CDR3 DNA: TGTGCCAGCAGCGCCAGACAGGGAGTCGGATACGAGCAGTACTTC. Translated: CASSARQGVGYEQYF.

This chain links TRBV27 with TRBJ2-7, with D possibly TRBD1 on 6 matching bases. Germline V gives CDR1 MNHEY, CDR2 SMNVEV (reference sequence). The ends were cut back, 5 bases at V and 2 bases at J, with 10 bases in the middle. This CDR3 region has 13 residues. CDR3 residues: CASSKQGAYEQYF. The CDR3 DNA sequence: TGTGCCAGCAGTAAACAGGGTGCCTACGAGCAGTACTTC.

This clone was seen only once. This chain connects TRBV7-9 to TRBJ1-1, with D unresolved. The CDR3 has 13 residues. V was shortened by 3 bases and J by 1 base, with 6 bases between the two germline ends. Germline V gene sequence: CDR1 SEHNR, CDR2 FQNEAQ (reference sequence). The CDR3 sequence: CASSFYGNTEAFF. CDR3 nucleotides: TGTGCCAGCAGCTTTTACGGGAACACTGAAGCTTTCTTT.

This chain connects TRBV12-5 to TRBJ2-5; D may be TRBD1 (6 bases). The V end was cut by 6 bases, the J end by 8 bases, with 13 bases between. Germline assignment: CDR1 LGHNT and CDR2 FRNRAP. The CDR3 spans 12 residues. This chain's CDR3 is CASGDLGGTQYF. As DNA, the CDR3 is TGTGCTAGTGGAGATCTAGGGGGAACCCAGTACTTC.

The V and J genes are TRBV2 and TRBJ2-1; D is perhaps TRBD2 (6 bases). Between the trimmed V and J ends, which lost 2 bases and 9 bases, there was a span of 11 bases. The CDR3 runs to 13 residues. CDR1 is SNHLY and CDR2 is FYNNEI in the germline V gene. DNA for the CDR3: TGTGCCAGCAGTGAATCAAGGGGAGGTGAGCAGTTCTTC. It encodes CASSESRGGEQFF.

This clone was picked up a small number of times. DNA of the CDR3: TGCGCCAGCAGCCAAGATCTGGGCGGGCGGGCCCCCTATAATTCACCCCTCCACTTT. This sequence encodes CASSQDLGGRAPYNSPLHF. This sequence joins TRBV4-1 and TRBJ1-6; the D is unclear. Trimming shortened V by 0 bases and J by 2 bases, and 17 bases separated the two germline ends. The CDR3 is made up of 19 amino acids. CDR1 is MGHRA and CDR2 is YSYEKL in the germline V gene.

The chain uses TRBV14 and TRBJ2-5; perhaps TRBD1 as D (6 bases). V lost 6 bases and J 3 bases, leaving 17 bases between the germline ends. CDR1 and CDR2 (germline): SGHDN, FVKESK. CDR3 length: 15 residues. The CDR3 loop is CASRRSQGWKETQYF. In nucleotides, the CDR3 is TGTGCCAGCAGACGATCACAGGGATGGAAAGAGACCCAGTACTTC. Combining the CDR3 with reference TRBV14 and TRBJ2-5 gives the whole variable domain EAGVTQFPSHSVIEKGQTVTLRCDPISGHDNLYWYRRVMGKEIKFLLHFVKESKQDESGMPNNRFLAERTGGTYSTLKVQPAELEDSGVYFCASRRSQGWKETQYFGPGTRLLVL.

This clone has a single count. This chain connects TRBV5-1 to TRBJ1-2; D is perhaps TRBD1 (5 bases). In germline, CDR1 is SGHRS, CDR2 YFSETQ. The CDR3 loop spans 13 amino acids. V shed 0 bases and J shed 5 bases, with 8 bases lying between them. The CDR3 spells CASSLGGGYGYTF. CDR3 nucleotide sequence: TGCGCCAGCAGCTTGGGGGGCGGTTATGGCTACACCTTC.

J is TRBJ1-5 and V is TRBV29-1; D is uncertain. Germline V gene data show CDR1 as SQVTM and CDR2 as ANQGSEA. The CDR3 totals 12 residues. Trimming left V 4 bases short and J 3 bases short, with 7 bases between. In nucleotides, the CDR3 is TGCAGCGTTGGGCCAGACAATCAGCCCCAGCATTTT. This codes for CSVGPDNQPQHF.

The V call is TRBV5-1, the J call TRBJ2-1; D may be TRBD1 (5 bases). This CDR3 contains 14 residues. Trimming cost V 5 bases and J 1 base, with 10 bases left between them. CDR1 and CDR2 (germline): SGHRS, YFSETQ. Here the CDR3 reads CASRAPGSYNEQFF. CDR3 nucleotide sequence: TGCGCCAGCAGGGCCCCAGGGTCCTACAATGAGCAGTTCTTC.

The chain combines TRBV27 with TRBJ1-5; 8 nucleotides align to TRBD1. J gave up 3 bases and V 8 bases, and 6 bases lay outside the gene matches. CDR3 size: 14 residues. Germline V lookup: CDR1 MNHEY, CDR2 SMNVEV (reference sequence). The chain's CDR3 is CASRNRGANQPQHF. The CDR3 nucleotides read TGTGCCAGCCGGAACAGGGGGGCCAATCAGCCCCAGCATTTT.

This rearrangement joins TRBV5-1 to TRBJ1-2; D is perhaps TRBD1 (6 bases). CDR1 SGHRS and CDR2 YFSETQ come from the germline V gene. This CDR3 comprises 15 residues. With 0 bases removed from V and 4 bases from J, the gap between germline ends came to 13 bases. The CDR3 nucleotides read TGCGCCAGCAGCTTGGTGCGTCCACAGGGCTATGGCTACACCTTC. Its translation is CASSLVRPQGYGYTF. Supplemented by reference TRBV5-1 and TRBJ1-2, the full variable domain reads KAGVTQTPRYLIKTRGQQVTLSCSPISGHRSVSWYQQTPGQGLQFLFEYFSETQRNKGNFPGRFSGRQFSNSRSEMNVSTLELGDSALYLCASSLVRPQGYGYTFGSGTRLTVV.

This chain joins TRBV13 and TRBJ1-3, with D possibly being TRBD1 (5 bases). Germline loops: CDR1 PRHDT, CDR2 FYEKMQ (reference sequence). The CDR3 runs to 14 residues. V was clipped by 6 bases and J by 4 bases, with 13 bases between them. CDR3 protein: CASSTRGAGNTIYF. The CDR3 DNA reads TGTGCCAGCAGTACCCGCGGGGCCGGAAACACCATATATTTT.

This clone was counted once. This chain links TRBV27 with TRBJ1-1; 7 bases match TRBD1. Germline loops: CDR1 MNHEY, CDR2 SMNVEV (reference sequence). The CDR3 is 15 amino acids. V was pared by 5 bases and J by 4 bases, with 10 bases of the junction left unmatched. CDR3 protein: CASSPQRGGGTEAFF. The DNA for the CDR3 is TGTGCCAGCAGTCCCCAGAGAGGGGGCGGCACTGAAGCTTTCTTT.

This clone was seen a few times. This chain uses TRBV15 with TRBJ1-4; D is unresolved. The CDR3 totals 15 residues. Germline V gene data show CDR1 as LNHNV and CDR2 as YYDKDF (reference sequence). V shed 2 bases and J shed 5 bases, with 12 bases lying between them. Here the CDR3 DNA reads TGTGCCACCAGCAGATATACCTCGGGGAATGAAAAACTGTTTTTT. Translation: CATSRYTSGNEKLFF.

Only one count was recorded for this clone. The V call is TRBV5-1, the J call TRBJ2-3; tentative D call: TRBD2 (5 bases). From germline, CDR1 is SGHRS and CDR2 YFSETQ. V shed 2 bases and J shed 4 bases, with 14 bases lying between them. CDR3 length: 15 residues. The CDR3 bases are TGCGCCAGCAGCTTACTCTCGACTACGCCAGATACGCAGTATTTT. It translates to CASSLLSTTPDTQYF.

The chain has TRBV5-5 and TRBJ1-5; a weak D match, TRBD1 (6 bases). Germline CDR1 reads SGHKS; CDR2 reads YYEKEE (reference sequence). V was cut by 4 bases and J by 6 bases, with 14 bases left in between. CDR3 size: 14 residues. The CDR3 here is CASSREGVIQPQHF. The CDR3 DNA reads as TGTGCCAGCAGCCGGGAGGGGGTAATTCAGCCCCAGCATTTT.

CDR3 sequence (DNA): TGCGCCAGCGCGGTGGCAGGGCCCCACGGACGGGAAAAACTGTTTTTT. This gives the protein CASAVAGPHGREKLFF. The chain links TRBV5-1 to TRBJ1-4; D may be TRBD1 (5 bases). CDR1 and CDR2 (germline): SGHRS, YFSETQ. CDR3 size: 16 residues. Trimming removed 7 bases from V and 8 bases from J, with 24 bases in between.